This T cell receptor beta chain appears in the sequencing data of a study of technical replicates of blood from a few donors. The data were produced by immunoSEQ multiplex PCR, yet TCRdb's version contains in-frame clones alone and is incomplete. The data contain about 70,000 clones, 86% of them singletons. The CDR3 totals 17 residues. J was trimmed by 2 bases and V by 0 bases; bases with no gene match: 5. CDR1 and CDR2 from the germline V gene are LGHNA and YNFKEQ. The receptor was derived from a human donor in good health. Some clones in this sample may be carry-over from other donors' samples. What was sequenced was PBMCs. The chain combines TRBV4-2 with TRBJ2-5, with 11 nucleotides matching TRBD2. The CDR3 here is CASSQDSSGGPQETQYF. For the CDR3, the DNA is TGTGCCAGCAGCCAAGATTCTAGCGGGGGGCCTCAAGAGACCCAGTACTTC.